This T cell receptor (beta chain) originates from a study of shared clonotypes between healthy human individuals. Whole-study context: For every donor, three CD4 naive, three CD4 memory, two CD8 naive and one CD8 memory plates were used. Study results and caveats: The small donor group covered limited genetic and exposure diversity.

Negatively enriched CD4+ T cells were divided by CD45RA into naive and memory. V lost 5 bases to trimming and J lost 0 bases, with 10 bases between them. From germline, CDR1 is SGHAT and CDR2 FQNNGV. There are 14 residues in the CDR3. Points on this clone: As yet, its antigen is unknown.

Source study methods: ImmunoSEQ output lacked quality scores and full-length reads, limiting matched filtering. Only in-frame clones appear in the TCRdb table, and some are missing; sequencing was by immunoSEQ multiplex PCR. That table is the source of V, J and clone size, and D and trimming were worked out from the DNA. The data contain around 1.4 million clones, 98% to 99% of them singletons. The receptor's source is a young man in good health. J is TRBJ2-5 and V is TRBV11-2; D not certain. The sequenced material came from naive CD4+ T cells sorted from blood. The sample's subset: CD45RA+ positively selected. This CDR3 reads CASSQLSYQETQYF. The CDR3 DNA is TGTGCCAGCAGCCAGTTAAGTTACCAAGAGACCCAGTACTTC.